This T cell receptor (beta chain) was observed in a study of T cell responses to AZD1222 COVID-19 vaccine. The data were produced by immunoSEQ multiplex PCR, yet TCRdb's version contains in-frame clones alone and is incomplete. Of almost 95,000 clones in the sample, roughly 85% are singletons; the top ten hold about 4.6%. The study, taken as a whole, reports: Females outnumbered males among donors, who were mostly white British; clonal diversity was possibly underestimated.

In the case of this clone: Its antigen is undetermined.

This CDR3 has 16 residues. After removal of 0 bases from V and 5 bases from J, the junction contained 5 bases not matched to a gene. Looked up from germline, CDR1 is SGDLS and CDR2 is YYNGEE. The TCR was taken from an adult who received the AZD1222 COVID-19 vaccine. The sequences come from peripheral blood, collected 28 days after the second AZD1222 dose. The chain carries TRBV9 and TRBJ2-1, with 10 bases aligning to TRBD2. CDR3 in amino acids: CASSVVVAGGDNEQFF. CDR3 DNA: TGTGCCAGCAGCGTAGTGGTAGCGGGGGGAGACAATGAGCAGTTCTTC.